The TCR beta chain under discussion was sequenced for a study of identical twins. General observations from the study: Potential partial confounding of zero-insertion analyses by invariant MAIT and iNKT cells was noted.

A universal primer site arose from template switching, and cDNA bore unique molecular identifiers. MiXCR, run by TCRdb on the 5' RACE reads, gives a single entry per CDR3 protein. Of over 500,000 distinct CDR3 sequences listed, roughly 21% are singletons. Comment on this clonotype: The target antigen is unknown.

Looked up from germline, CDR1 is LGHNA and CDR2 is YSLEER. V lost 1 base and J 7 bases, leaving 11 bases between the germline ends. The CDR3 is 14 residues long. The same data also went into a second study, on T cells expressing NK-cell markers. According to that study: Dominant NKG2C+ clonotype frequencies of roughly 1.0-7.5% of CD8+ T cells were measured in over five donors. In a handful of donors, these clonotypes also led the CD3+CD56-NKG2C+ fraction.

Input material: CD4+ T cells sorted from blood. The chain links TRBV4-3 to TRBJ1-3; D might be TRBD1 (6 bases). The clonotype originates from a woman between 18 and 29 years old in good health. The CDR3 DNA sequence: TGCGCCAGCAGCCAAGGCCAGGGGCCGAACACCATATATTTT. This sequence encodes CASSQGQGPNTIYF.